This entry lists 10 T cell receptor beta chains sequenced from one sample in a study of cytomegalovirus exposure and HLA in healthy donors (dated by TCRdb to about 2017). Receptor amplification or capture employed the immunoSEQ multiplex PCR assay. For the multiplex PCR, a mixture combining 60 forward primers for TCR Vbeta segments and 13 reverse primers for TCR Jbeta segments was used. The clones in this table, taken by TCRdb from immuneACCESS, are in-frame only. Not every clone is retained; where verified, under half of the shortfall comes from an unresolved V gene, and the cause of the rest is unknown. The sample table holds roughly 150,000 clones, of which over 65% were seen once. 1.5% to 2% of the sample is held by the ten biggest clonotypes. Input material: PBMCs. All receptors come from a woman between 25 and 40 years old in good health and CMV-seronegative.

In its sample, this clone was seen once. The CDR3 protein is CASSPRSGQGETQYF. Written as DNA, the CDR3 is TGTGCCAGCTCACCACGATCGGGACAGGGGGAGACCCAGTACTTC. V is TRBV18 and J is TRBJ2-5; 10 nucleotides align to TRBD1. CDR1 KGHSH and CDR2 LQKENI come from the germline V gene. V was pared by 1 base and J by 5 bases, with 4 bases of the junction left unmatched. The CDR3 totals 15 residues.

J is TRBJ2-2 and V is TRBV6-1; 7 nucleotides agree with TRBD2. V lost 11 bases to trimming and J lost 8 bases; unmatched junction nucleotides: 11. The CDR3 runs 13 residues. Per the germline V gene, CDR1 is MNHNS and CDR2 is SASEGT. In DNA form, the CDR3 reads TGTGCCGCCCGGGACTACGGTACTGGGGAGCTGTTTTTT. Residues: CAARDYGTGELFF.

This clone was found once. This chain joins TRBV19 and TRBJ1-5; tentative D call: TRBD1 (6 bases). The germline V gene encodes CDR1 LNHDA and CDR2 SQIVND (reference sequence). This CDR3 has 14 amino acids. With 3 bases removed from V and 5 bases from J, the gap between germline ends came to 11 bases. CDR3 sequence: CASSIRDTDQPQHF. The CDR3 DNA follows: TGTGCCAGTAGTATCCGGGACACCGATCAGCCCCAGCATTTT. Looking up the rest from reference TRBV19 and TRBJ1-5 gives the full variable domain: DGGITQSPKYLFRKEGQNVTLSCEQNLNHDAMYWYRQDPGQGLRLIYYSQIVNDFQKGDIAEGYSVSREKKESFPLTVTSAQKNPTAFYLCASSIRDTDQPQHFGDGTRLSIL.

The chain links TRBV21-1 to TRBJ2-5; the table's TRBD1 call for D was not verified on the DNA. TRBV21-1 is a pseudogene. This CDR3 contains 16 residues. CDR3 DNA: TGTGCCAGCAGCAAAATTGGAGACAGAGGAAGAGCGACCCAGTACTTC. Amino acids: CASSKIGDRGRATQYF.

The chain links TRBV7-2 to TRBJ1-3; perhaps TRBD1 as D (6 bases). The CDR3 spans 17 residues. Germline CDR1 is SGHTA and CDR2 is FQGNSA. The V end lost 5 bases, the J end lost 0 bases, and 17 bases lay between the germline ends. The CDR3 loop reads CASSQRTATDSGNTIYF. CDR3 sequence (DNA): TGTGCCAGCAGCCAAAGGACAGCAACTGACTCTGGAAACACCATATATTTT.

J is TRBJ1-5 and V is TRBV2; D ambiguous. V was pared by 3 bases and J by 6 bases, with 12 bases between. This CDR3 contains 14 residues. Germline loops: CDR1 SNHLY, CDR2 FYNNEI. The CDR3 sequence is CASSEVEGTQPQHF. The CDR3 DNA follows: TGTGCCAGCAGTGAGGTAGAGGGAACTCAGCCCCAGCATTTT.

The chain carries TRBV5-5 and TRBJ2-5, with D perhaps TRBD2 (5 bases). Germline lookup yields CDR1 SGHKS and CDR2 YYEKEE (reference sequence). V was shortened by 7 bases and J by 10 bases, with 11 bases between the two germline ends. This CDR3 is 10 amino acids long. As DNA, the CDR3 is TGTGCCAGCGGCGAGGAGGACCAGTACTTC. This sequence encodes CASGEEDQYF.

V usage is TRBV5-1 and J usage is TRBJ1-2, with D possibly being TRBD1 (5 bases). V lost 1 base to trimming and J lost 5 bases, with 9 bases between them. Looked up from germline, CDR1 is SGHRS and CDR2 is YFSETQ. The CDR3 runs 13 residues. The CDR3, as DNA: TGCGCCAGCAGCTTGAGGGGTCCTTATGGCTACACCTTC. Translating gives CASSLRGPYGYTF. The entire variable domain, with the rest obtained from reference TRBV5-1 and TRBJ1-2, is as follows: KAGVTQTPRYLIKTRGQQVTLSCSPISGHRSVSWYQQTPGQGLQFLFEYFSETQRNKGNFPGRFSGRQFSNSRSEMNVSTLELGDSALYLCASSLRGPYGYTFGSGTRLTVV.

This chain connects TRBV28 to TRBJ1-5, with D possibly being TRBD1 (6 bases). Germline V lookup: CDR1 MDHEN, CDR2 SYDVKM. Trimming removed 3 bases at V and 9 bases at J, with 15 bases between. The CDR3 covers 14 residues. CDR3 sequence reads: CASSFTGRGGPQHF. The DNA for the CDR3 is TGTGCCAGCAGTTTCACAGGGCGTGGGGGGCCCCAGCATTTT.

The CDR3 protein is CASSRGASGVPYEQYF. CDR3 nucleotide sequence: TGTGCCAGCAGCCGGGGGGCTAGCGGCGTTCCCTACGAGCAGTACTTC. This chain connects TRBV7-9 to TRBJ2-7; D might be TRBD2 (7 bases). V gave up 5 bases and J gave up 2 bases, with 19 bases separating them. Germline V gene sequence: CDR1 SEHNR, CDR2 FQNEAQ (reference sequence). The CDR3 runs to 16 residues.